The 27 T cell receptor beta chains given below trace back to one sample, sequenced in a study of shared clonotypes between healthy human individuals. Clones were sequenced by immunoSEQ multiplex PCR, and TCRdb holds only the in-frame ones, with some missing. The table has some 1.1 million clones, 60% to 80% seen once; the top ten hold approximately 0.95%. The sequenced sample consisted of memory CD4+ T cells from PBMCs. Sample subset: CD45RA-negative fraction. All receptors come from a man between 18 and 35 years old in good health. Some clones in this sample may be carry-over from other donors' samples.

The chain carries TRBV5-1 and TRBJ2-7; the match to TRBD1 covers 8 bases. The CDR3 loop spans 14 amino acids. The junction had 7 bases not matched to a gene; V was cut back by 2 bases and J by 6 bases. Germline CDR1 is SGHRS and CDR2 is YFSETQ. CDR3 bases: TGCGCCAGCAGCTTATATGGACAGGGCGGCGAGCAGTACTTC. Translated, it gives CASSLYGQGGEQYF.

The chain combines TRBV19 with TRBJ2-2; TRBD2 agrees at 8 bases. CDR1 LNHDA and CDR2 SQIVND come from the germline V gene (reference sequence). V lost 10 bases, J lost 6 bases, and 13 bases stayed unmatched. CDR3 length equals 15 residues. The CDR3 DNA sequence: TGTGCCACCCTCGAAGCGGGAGAAGTAGCCGGGGAGCTGTTTTTT. This sequence encodes CATLEAGEVAGELFF.

This clone was counted a few times. The chain combines TRBV30 with TRBJ1-1; D remains unclear. Germline-derived CDR1 and CDR2 are GTSNPN and SVGIG (reference sequence). V gave up 4 bases and J gave up 0 bases, with 9 bases separating them. The CDR3 runs 13 residues. This CDR3 reads CAWNRGMNTEAFF. DNA for the CDR3: TGTGCCTGGAATCGCGGCATGAACACTGAAGCTTTCTTT.

The chain couples TRBV9 to TRBJ1-5; possible D gene TRBD1, 6 bases. The V and J ends lost 0 bases and 6 bases respectively, with 16 bases between them. This CDR3 contains 16 residues. The germline V gene has CDR1 SGDLS and CDR2 YYNGEE. CDR3 in amino acids: CASSVDAGGESQPQHF. DNA of the CDR3: TGTGCCAGCAGCGTAGATGCGGGGGGCGAGAGTCAGCCCCAGCATTTT. Variable domain in full (rest from reference TRBV9 and TRBJ1-5): DSGVTQTPKHLITATGQRVTLRCSPRSGDLSVYWYQQSLDQGLQFLIQYYNGEERAKGNILERFSAQQFPDLHSELNLSSLELGDSALYFCASSVDAGGESQPQHFGDGTRLSIL.

The gene calls are TRBV15 and TRBJ1-1; D not certain. V was pared by 0 bases and J by 4 bases, with 9 bases between. CDR1 is LNHNV and CDR2 is YYDKDF in the germline V gene (reference sequence). CDR3 size: 14 residues. CDR3 DNA: TGTGCCACCAGCAGAGATTTCATCGTCACTGAAGCTTTCTTT. Its translation: CATSRDFIVTEAFF.

This chain uses TRBV5-1 with TRBJ2-1; D remains ambiguous. The CDR3 loop spans 14 amino acids. CDR1 is SGHRS, CDR2 YFSETQ, per germline. The V gene lost 2 bases and the J gene lost 5 bases, with 11 bases spanning the gap. The CDR3 spells CASSLLDGDNEQFF. Here the CDR3 DNA reads TGCGCCAGCAGCTTACTCGATGGGGACAATGAGCAGTTCTTC.

This chain links TRBV28 with TRBJ1-1; perhaps TRBD1 as D (5 bases). CDR1 and CDR2 from the germline V gene are MDHEN and SYDVKM. Trimming cost V 2 bases and J 7 bases, with 14 bases left between them. CDR3 length equals 14 residues. CDR3 in amino acids: CASSLPSVGDEAFF. Written as DNA, the CDR3 is TGTGCCAGCAGTTTACCCTCCGTGGGGGATGAAGCTTTCTTT. Filled out from reference TRBV28 and TRBJ1-1, the complete variable domain reads DVKVTQSSRYLVKRTGEKVFLECVQDMDHENMFWYRQDPGLGLRLIYFSYDVKMKEKGDIPEGYSVSREKKERFSLILESASTNQTSMYLCASSLPSVGDEAFFGQGTRLTVV.

The chain recombines TRBV15 with TRBJ1-3; tentatively, D is TRBD1 (5 bases). CDR3 length: 16 amino acids. The V and J ends lost 2 bases and 2 bases respectively, with 13 bases between them. CDR1 LNHNV and CDR2 YYDKDF come from the germline V gene (reference sequence). In DNA form, the CDR3 reads TGTGCCACCAGCAGACCACCTCGGGGGGCTGGAAACACCATATATTTT. The encoded protein is CATSRPPRGAGNTIYF.

CDR3 sequence: CASSSTTRNEQFF. Written as DNA, the CDR3 is TGCGCCAGCAGCTCAACTACCCGAAATGAGCAGTTCTTC. This chain connects TRBV5-1 to TRBJ2-1; D call uncertain. Germline CDR1 and CDR2: SGHRS and YFSETQ. CDR3 length: 13 residues. Trimming pared 3 bases from V and 7 bases from J, leaving 11 bases between.

The V call is TRBV10-3, the J call TRBJ1-1; D not resolved. V was pared by 0 bases and J by 3 bases, with 8 bases between. This CDR3 is built from 14 residues. Looked up from germline, CDR1 is ENHRY and CDR2 is SYGVKD. The CDR3 DNA reads TGTGCCATCAGTGAGTCGAGGAGCGACACTGAAGCTTTCTTT. Encoded protein: CAISESRSDTEAFF.

The chain employs TRBV7-2 and TRBJ1-3; D is undetermined. CDR1 and CDR2 from the germline V gene are SGHTA and FQGNSA. The length of the CDR3 is 16 residues. V was trimmed by 3 bases and J by 1 base, leaving 13 bases between them. The CDR3 is CASSFGMRGSGNTIYF. The CDR3 DNA follows: TGTGCCAGCAGCTTTGGTATGAGAGGATCTGGAAACACCATATATTTT.

The chain employs TRBV10-1 and TRBJ1-4, with D unresolved. The CDR3 totals 11 residues. CDR1 is WNHNN and CDR2 is SYGVQD in the germline V gene (reference sequence). The germline V and J ends were trimmed by 3 bases and 8 bases, with 4 bases remaining between them. CDR3: CASSDWEKLFF. In DNA form, the CDR3 reads TGCGCCAGCAGTGATTGGGAAAAACTGTTTTTT.

V usage is TRBV27 and J usage is TRBJ2-7; 8 bases agree with TRBD2. Trimming removed 5 bases from V and 7 bases from J; junction bases left unmatched: 19. This CDR3 has 17 residues. CDR1 and CDR2 from the germline V gene are MNHEY and SMNVEV (reference sequence). CDR3 nucleotides: TGTGCCAGCAGTCCTAAGAGTGCGGGGACTAGAACTGGGGAGCAGTACTTC. This translates into CASSPKSAGTRTGEQYF.

The chain is built from TRBV6-5 and TRBJ2-3; D remains unclear. From germline, CDR1 is MNHEY and CDR2 SVGAGI. V was pared by 5 bases and J by 6 bases, with 12 bases between. The CDR3 extends over 13 amino acids. CDR3 nucleotide sequence: TGTGCCAGCAGTCCCACCGGCCGGGATACGCAGTATTTT. It yields the protein CASSPTGRDTQYF.

In its sample, this clone was seen a few times. The chain employs TRBV7-2 and TRBJ1-5; D gene uncertain. CDR1 SGHTA and CDR2 FQGNSA come from the germline V gene. Trimming left V 4 bases short and J 5 bases short, with 9 bases between. The CDR3 is made up of 13 amino acids. This chain's CDR3 is CASSSAQYQPQHF. The CDR3 nucleotides are TGTGCCAGCAGCTCCGCCCAGTATCAGCCCCAGCATTTT.

This clone has a single count. The chain uses TRBV7-9 and TRBJ2-7, with D maybe TRBD2 (6 bases). V lost 6 bases and J 4 bases, leaving 16 bases between the germline ends. This CDR3 spans 14 amino acids. Germline V CDR1 and CDR2: SEHNR, FQNEAQ (reference sequence). This CDR3 reads CASRPPGTLYEQYF. Here the CDR3 DNA reads TGTGCCAGCAGACCCCCCGGGACTCTTTACGAGCAGTACTTC.

J is TRBJ1-2 and V is TRBV27; 9 bases agree with TRBD1. CDR1 and CDR2 from the germline V gene are MNHEY and SMNVEV (reference sequence). This CDR3 is built from 15 residues. After removal of 0 bases from V and 5 bases from J, the junction contained 4 bases not matched to a gene. CDR3 loop: CASSLSGTGSYGYTF. For the CDR3, the DNA is TGTGCCAGCAGTTTATCGGGGACAGGGTCATATGGCTACACCTTC.

The rearrangement uses TRBV18 and TRBJ2-7; D is perhaps TRBD2 (6 bases). In germline, CDR1 is KGHSH, CDR2 LQKENI. This CDR3 is built from 13 residues. Between the trimmed V and J ends, which lost 6 bases and 6 bases, there was a span of 15 bases. The CDR3 loop is CASSPGLLGEQYF. Written as DNA, the CDR3 is TGTGCCAGCTCGCCGGGACTTTTGGGCGAGCAGTACTTC.

This clone was detected a few times. The chain employs TRBV28 and TRBJ1-6, with 7 positions matching TRBD1. This CDR3 contains 14 residues. CDR1 MDHEN and CDR2 SYDVKM come from the germline V gene. The ends lost 5 bases at V and 10 bases at J; junction bases unmatched: 8. The CDR3 nucleotides read TGTGCCAGCAGTCCACGACAGGGCTGGTCACCCCTCCACTTT. It translates to CASSPRQGWSPLHF.

The chain recombines TRBV19 with TRBJ2-5; either TRBD1 or TRBD2 may supply D (5 bases each). V was shortened by 4 bases and J by 5 bases, with 17 bases between the two germline ends. CDR3 size: 15 residues. Germline CDR1 is LNHDA and CDR2 is SQIVND (reference sequence). The CDR3 sequence is CASSKTGTRRETQYF. For the CDR3, the DNA is TGTGCCAGTAGTAAAACCGGGACGAGGAGGGAGACCCAGTACTTC.

The chain is built from TRBV28 and TRBJ1-2; D is unclear. This CDR3 region has 14 residues. Germline CDR1 MDHEN, CDR2 SYDVKM. V was trimmed by 4 bases and J by 8 bases, leaving 17 bases between them. For the CDR3, the DNA is TGTGCCAGCAGTTCCTCTACATGGAGGAGGGGCTACACCTTC. Its translation is CASSSSTWRRGYTF.

The chain is built from TRBV30 and TRBJ1-5; D is ambiguous. The CDR3 consists of 13 residues. V was trimmed by 0 bases and J by 6 bases, leaving 9 bases between them. Germline V CDR1 and CDR2: GTSNPN, SVGIG (reference sequence). The DNA for the CDR3 is TGTGCCTGGAGTGTACGAGAGGCTCAGCCCCAGCATTTT. Translation gives CAWSVREAQPQHF.

The CDR3: CASSVASGEGAGNTIYF. The CDR3 DNA follows: TGTGCCAGCAGCGTAGCCTCGGGTGAGGGCGCTGGAAACACCATATATTTT. The rearrangement links TRBV9 to TRBJ1-3; D is undetermined. Germline loops: CDR1 SGDLS, CDR2 YYNGEE. Trimming left V 0 bases short and J 2 bases short, with 15 bases between. This CDR3 comprises 17 residues.

V usage is TRBV18 and J usage is TRBJ1-2, with 10 bases identical to TRBD1. Unmatched junction bases numbered 5, after V lost 6 bases and J lost 4 bases. This CDR3 is 14 amino acids long. From germline, CDR1 is KGHSH and CDR2 LQKENI. The CDR3 spells CASSRQGALYGYTF. For the CDR3, the DNA is TGTGCCAGCTCCCGACAGGGGGCCCTCTATGGCTACACCTTC.

This clone was seen a handful of times. The chain couples TRBV30 to TRBJ1-5; the D is unclear. Germline CDR1 GTSNPN, CDR2 SVGIG (reference sequence). V was clipped by 1 base and J by 5 bases, with 15 bases between them. This CDR3 spans 15 amino acids. For the CDR3, the DNA is TGTGCCTGGAGTGCTCCCGGGCTGTTAGATCAGCCCCAGCATTTT. Translated, it gives CAWSAPGLLDQPQHF.

About this clone: This sequence may be a read error, since a much larger clone differs from it by one base. V and J are TRBV7-9 and TRBJ2-7, with D perhaps TRBD1 (5 bases). CDR1 SEHNR and CDR2 FQNEAQ come from the germline V gene (reference sequence). This CDR3 is built from 13 residues. Trimming left V 3 bases short and J 0 bases short, with 6 bases between. The CDR3 bases are TGTGCCAGCAGCTTGGACACCTCCTACGAGCAGTACTTC. This sequence encodes CASSLDTSYEQYF.

The chain joins TRBV10-1 to TRBJ2-2; 10 bases agree with TRBD1. In germline, CDR1 is WNHNN, CDR2 SYGVQD (reference sequence). Trimming at V came to 4 bases and at J to 6 bases, leaving 11 bases not matched to a gene. The CDR3 loop spans 17 amino acids. CDR3 in amino acids: CASSAGTGVFVAGELFF. DNA for the CDR3: TGCGCCAGCAGTGCCGGGACAGGGGTTTTCGTCGCCGGGGAGCTGTTTTTT.